The 17 T cell receptor beta chains below were found in one sample sequenced in a study of technical replicates of blood from a handful of donors listed by TCRdb under 2017. Library generation was performed with the immunoSEQ multiplex PCR assay. TCRdb carries this immuneACCESS record with in-frame sequences only. Its versions omit some clonotypes, under half of them owing to an unresolved V gene in the studies checked, with the rest unexplained. The sample profile shows more than 95,000 clones; 95% of them were found once. 0.2% to 0.25% of the sample belongs to the ten largest clones. The sequencing input was T cells isolated from PBMCs. The receptors come from a human donor in good health.

This chain connects TRBV2 to TRBJ2-1, with TRBD2 matching over 9 bases. The V gene end was trimmed by 3 bases and the J gene end by 2 bases; junction bases not matched to a gene: 8. Per the germline V gene, CDR1 is SNHLY and CDR2 is FYNNEI. The CDR3 extends over 17 amino acids. CDR3 region: CASSELLAGMTYNEQFF. The CDR3, as DNA: TGTGCCAGCAGTGAGCTTCTAGCGGGGATGACCTACAATGAGCAGTTCTTC.

This chain uses TRBV11-1 with TRBJ2-5; perhaps TRBD1 as D (6 bases). The CDR3 has 15 amino acids. Per the germline V gene, CDR1 is SGHAT and CDR2 is FQDESV (reference sequence). V was pared by 3 bases and J by 5 bases, with 16 bases between. This CDR3 reads CASSFNRVEWETQYF. CDR3 DNA sequence: TGTGCCAGCAGCTTTAACAGGGTCGAGTGGGAGACCCAGTACTTC.

The chain employs TRBV9 and TRBJ2-3; 7 nucleotides agree with TRBD1. The CDR3 loop spans 16 amino acids. Germline CDR1 is SGDLS and CDR2 is YYNGEE. The trim removed 0 bases at V and 2 bases at J, leaving 6 bases unmatched. CDR3 in DNA: TGTGCCAGCAGCGTAGGGACAGGTACTTACACAGATACGCAGTATTTT. This codes for CASSVGTGTYTDTQYF.

The V gene is TRBV7-3, the J gene TRBJ2-2, with a possible D match to TRBD2 (6 bases). V lost 5 bases, J lost 2 bases, and 9 bases lay in between. The CDR3 consists of 14 residues. Germline-derived CDR1 and CDR2 are SGHTA and FQGTGA. Here the CDR3 DNA reads TGTGCCAGCAGCCCGGGGGACAACACCGGGGAGCTGTTTTTT. It yields the protein CASSPGDNTGELFF.

The chain uses TRBV4-1 and TRBJ1-2; D not certain. Between the trimmed V and J ends, which lost 2 bases and 0 bases, there was a span of 16 bases. This CDR3 is 17 amino acids long. Germline values: CDR1 MGHRA, CDR2 YSYEKL. The CDR3 protein is CASSQPQWHTANYGYTF. The CDR3 nucleotides read TGCGCCAGCAGCCAACCCCAATGGCACACAGCTAACTATGGCTACACCTTC.

Here the CDR3 DNA reads TGTGCCAGCAGCTCGATGACTAGCGGGTTCTACGAGCAGTACTTC. As protein: CASSSMTSGFYEQYF. This chain joins TRBV7-3 and TRBJ2-7; 10 bases line up with TRBD2. The germline V gene encodes CDR1 SGHTA and CDR2 FQGTGA. V shed 4 bases, J shed 3 bases, and the junction held 6 bases outside the gene matches. There are 15 residues in the CDR3.

The chain uses TRBV7-6 and TRBJ2-2; TRBD1 aligns across 7 bases. The germline V gene encodes CDR1 SGHVS and CDR2 FNYEAQ. Trimming at V came to 5 bases and at J to 1 base, leaving 4 bases not matched to a gene. The CDR3 extends over 15 amino acids. CDR3 in DNA: TGTGCCAGCAGCCGAGCAGGGGGGAACACCGGGGAGCTGTTTTTT. Its protein is CASSRAGGNTGELFF.

This chain uses TRBV7-3 with TRBJ2-3; 7 bases align to TRBD1. This CDR3 comprises 14 residues. Trimming cost V 1 base and J 4 bases; bases outside gene matches: 2. In germline, CDR1 is SGHTA, CDR2 FQGTGA. CDR3 in DNA: TGTGCCAGCAGCTTAAACAGGGGTTCAGATACGCAGTATTTT. Its protein product is CASSLNRGSDTQYF.

The J gene is TRBJ2-7, the V gene TRBV5-1; no firm D call. This CDR3 contains 14 residues. CDR1 and CDR2 (germline): SGHRS, YFSETQ. V gave up 2 bases and J gave up 1 base, with 10 bases separating them. The CDR3 reads CASSLRDGSYEQYF. In DNA form, the CDR3 reads TGCGCCAGCAGCTTACGCGACGGGTCCTACGAGCAGTACTTC.

The rearrangement links TRBV5-1 to TRBJ1-4, with a tentative D call TRBD1 (5 bases). Germline V gene data show CDR1 as SGHRS and CDR2 as YFSETQ. The V end was cut by 2 bases, the J end by 6 bases, with 11 bases between. The CDR3 extends over 14 amino acids. CDR3 region: CASSLTGGDEKLFF. In DNA form, the CDR3 reads TGCGCCAGCAGCTTAACTGGGGGGGATGAAAAACTGTTTTTT.

This chain joins TRBV7-9 and TRBJ2-6; the match to TRBD1 covers 8 bases. CDR3 length: 15 residues. V shed 4 bases and J 6 bases; nucleotides not matched to a gene: 5. The germline V gene encodes CDR1 SEHNR and CDR2 FQNEAQ (reference sequence). The CDR3 coding sequence is TGTGCCAGCAGCTCGGGACAGGCTTCGGCCAACGTCCTGACTTTC. Amino acids: CASSSGQASANVLTF.

This chain links TRBV4-1 with TRBJ2-7; 7 bases match TRBD1. This CDR3 is built from 15 residues. Germline V gene data show CDR1 as MGHRA and CDR2 as YSYEKL. Trimming cost V 1 base and J 2 bases; bases outside gene matches: 5. CDR3 DNA: TGCGCCAGCAGCCAAGTCCCGGACAGGACCTACGAGCAGTACTTC. It translates to CASSQVPDRTYEQYF.

The chain carries TRBV10-3 and TRBJ2-1; possible D gene TRBD1, 6 bases. In germline, CDR1 is ENHRY, CDR2 SYGVKD. This CDR3 has 12 residues. V lost 5 bases to trimming and J lost 10 bases, with 12 bases between them. The CDR3 coding sequence is TGTGCCATCAGTCCAACAGGGCGCGAGCAGTTCTTC. As protein: CAISPTGREQFF.

V and J are TRBV27 and TRBJ2-1, with TRBD1 as a possible D gene (6 bases). The CDR3 length is 10 residues. The germline V and J ends were trimmed by 9 bases and 11 bases, with 11 bases remaining between them. Germline values: CDR1 MNHEY, CDR2 SMNVEV (reference sequence). CDR3: CASHTGKQFF. DNA of the CDR3: TGTGCCAGTCATACAGGGAAGCAGTTCTTC.

The chain joins TRBV7-8 to TRBJ1-2; 11 bases line up with TRBD1. Trimming cost V 0 bases and J 7 bases; bases outside gene matches: 7. Germline loops: CDR1 SGHVS, CDR2 FQNEAQ. This CDR3 spans 16 amino acids. Written as DNA, the CDR3 is TGTGCCAGCAGCTTAGCGATTACCGGGACAGGGGGTGGCTACACCTTC. Amino acid sequence: CASSLAITGTGGGYTF. The full variable domain, its missing parts supplied by reference TRBV7-8 and TRBJ1-2, is GAGVSQSPRYKVAKRGQDVALRCDPISGHVSLFWYQQALGQGPEFLTYFQNEAQLDKSGLPSDRFFAERPEGSVSTLKIQRTQQEDSAVYLCASSLAITGTGGGYTFGSGTRLTVV.

The chain uses TRBV7-2 and TRBJ2-1; TRBD2 agrees at 10 bases. The germline V gene has CDR1 SGHTA and CDR2 FQGNSA. J lost 7 bases, V lost 6 bases, and 9 bases had no gene match. This CDR3 comprises 15 residues. The DNA for the CDR3 is TGTGCCAGCAGACCTAGCGGGGGCGAAGGGAATGAGCAGTTCTTC. Translation gives CASRPSGGEGNEQFF. Full variable domain (outside the CDR3, taken from reference TRBV7-2 and TRBJ2-1): GAGVSQSPSNKVTEKGKDVELRCDPISGHTALYWYRQSLGQGLEFLIYFQGNSAPDKSGLPSDRFSAERTGGSVSTLTIQRTQQEDSAVYLCASRPSGGEGNEQFFGPGTRLTVL.

The CDR3 is CASSWVGGALAKNIQYF. The CDR3 DNA sequence: TGTGCCAGCAGCTGGGTAGGCGGAGCTCTAGCCAAAAACATTCAGTACTTC. The chain employs TRBV7-2 and TRBJ2-4; unclear D gene. V dropped 4 bases and J dropped 0 bases, with 16 bases sitting between them. The germline V gene encodes CDR1 SGHTA and CDR2 FQGNSA. The CDR3 contains 17 residues.